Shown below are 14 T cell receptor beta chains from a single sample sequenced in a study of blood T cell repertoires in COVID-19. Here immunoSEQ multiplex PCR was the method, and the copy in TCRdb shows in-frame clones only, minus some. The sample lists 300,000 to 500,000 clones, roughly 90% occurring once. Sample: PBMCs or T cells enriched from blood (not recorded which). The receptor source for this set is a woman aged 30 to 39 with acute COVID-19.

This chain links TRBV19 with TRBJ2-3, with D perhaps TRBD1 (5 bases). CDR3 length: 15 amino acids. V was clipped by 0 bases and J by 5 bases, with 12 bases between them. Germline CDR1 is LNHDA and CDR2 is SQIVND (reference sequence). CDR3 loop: CASSIDPGHEDTQYF. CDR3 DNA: TGTGCCAGTAGTATAGATCCCGGACACGAAGATACGCAGTATTTT.

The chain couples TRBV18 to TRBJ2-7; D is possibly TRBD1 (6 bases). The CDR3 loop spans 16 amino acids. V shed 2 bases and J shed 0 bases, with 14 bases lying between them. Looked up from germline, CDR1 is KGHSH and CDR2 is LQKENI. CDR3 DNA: TGTGCCAGCTCACCAAGGGCGCAGGGGAGCTCCTACGAGCAGTACTTC. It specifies CASSPRAQGSSYEQYF.

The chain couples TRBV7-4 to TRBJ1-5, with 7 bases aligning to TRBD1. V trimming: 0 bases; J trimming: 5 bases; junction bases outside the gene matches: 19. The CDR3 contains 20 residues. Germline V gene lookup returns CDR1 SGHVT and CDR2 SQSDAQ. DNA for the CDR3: TGTGCCAGCAGCTTAGCCCACGGAGGGACAGACGCCACAGACCATCAGCCCCAGCATTTT. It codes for CASSLAHGGTDATDHQPQHF.

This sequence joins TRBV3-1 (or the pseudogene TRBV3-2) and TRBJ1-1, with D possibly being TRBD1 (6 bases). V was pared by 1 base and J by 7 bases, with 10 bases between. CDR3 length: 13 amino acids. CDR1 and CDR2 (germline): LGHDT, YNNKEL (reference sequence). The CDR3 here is CASSQVDRREAFF. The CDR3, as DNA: TGTGCCAGCAGCCAAGTGGACAGACGTGAAGCTTTCTTT.

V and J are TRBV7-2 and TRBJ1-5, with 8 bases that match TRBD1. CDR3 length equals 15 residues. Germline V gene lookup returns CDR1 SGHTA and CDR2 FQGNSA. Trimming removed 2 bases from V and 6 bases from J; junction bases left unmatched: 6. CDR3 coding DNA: TGTGCCAGCAGCTTAAGGGGACAGGTTAGTCAGCCCCAGCATTTT. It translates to CASSLRGQVSQPQHF.

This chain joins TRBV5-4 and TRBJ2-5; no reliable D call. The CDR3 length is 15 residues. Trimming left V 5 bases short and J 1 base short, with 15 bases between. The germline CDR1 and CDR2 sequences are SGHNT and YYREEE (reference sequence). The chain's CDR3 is CASSFPSGSQETQYF. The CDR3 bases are TGTGCCAGCAGTTTCCCTTCAGGATCCCAAGAGACCCAGTACTTC. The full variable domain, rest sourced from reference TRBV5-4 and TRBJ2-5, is ETGVTQSPTHLIKTRGQQVTLRCSSQSGHNTVSWYQQALGQGPQFIFQYYREEENGRGNFPPRFSGLQFPNYSSELNVNALELDDSALYLCASSFPSGSQETQYFGPGTRLLVL.

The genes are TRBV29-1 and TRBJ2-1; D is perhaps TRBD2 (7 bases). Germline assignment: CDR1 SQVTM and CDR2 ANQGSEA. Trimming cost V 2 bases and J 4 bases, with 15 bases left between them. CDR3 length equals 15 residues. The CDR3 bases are TGCAGCGTTGAAATGGTGGCGGGGGCTTACAATGAGCAGTTCTTC. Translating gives CSVEMVAGAYNEQFF.

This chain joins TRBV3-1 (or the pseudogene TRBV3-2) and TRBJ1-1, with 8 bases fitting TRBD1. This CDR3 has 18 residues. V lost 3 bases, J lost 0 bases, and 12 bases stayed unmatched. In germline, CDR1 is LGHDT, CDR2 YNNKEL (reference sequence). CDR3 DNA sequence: TGTGCCAGCAGCCATGAAACCGGGACAGGATACATGAACACTGAAGCTTTCTTT. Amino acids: CASSHETGTGYMNTEAFF.

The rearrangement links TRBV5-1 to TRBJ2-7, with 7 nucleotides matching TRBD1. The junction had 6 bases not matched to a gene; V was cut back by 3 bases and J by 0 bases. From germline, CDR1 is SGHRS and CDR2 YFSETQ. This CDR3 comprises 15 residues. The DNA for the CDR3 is TGCGCCAGCAGCTCCCGGACAGGTCACTCCTACGAGCAGTACTTC. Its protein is CASSSRTGHSYEQYF.

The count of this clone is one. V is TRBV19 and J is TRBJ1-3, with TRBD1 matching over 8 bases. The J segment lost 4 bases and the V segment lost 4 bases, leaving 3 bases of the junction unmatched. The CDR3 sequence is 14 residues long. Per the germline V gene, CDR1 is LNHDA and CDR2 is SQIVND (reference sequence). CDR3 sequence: CASSTTGVGNTIYF. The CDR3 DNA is TGTGCCAGTAGTACGACAGGGGTCGGAAACACCATATATTTT.

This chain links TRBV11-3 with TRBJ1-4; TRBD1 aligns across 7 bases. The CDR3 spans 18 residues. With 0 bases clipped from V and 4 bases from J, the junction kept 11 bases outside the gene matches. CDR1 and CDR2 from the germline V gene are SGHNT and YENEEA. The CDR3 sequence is CASSLEFGDRERNEKLFF. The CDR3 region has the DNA TGTGCCAGCAGCTTAGAGTTCGGTGACAGGGAACGTAATGAAAAACTGTTTTTT. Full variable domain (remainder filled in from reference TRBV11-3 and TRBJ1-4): EAGVVQSPRYKIIEKKQPVAFWCNPISGHNTLYWYLQNLGQGPELLIRYENEEAVDDSQLPKDRFSAERLKGVDSTLKIQPAELGDSAVYLCASSLEFGDRERNEKLFFGSGTQLSVL.

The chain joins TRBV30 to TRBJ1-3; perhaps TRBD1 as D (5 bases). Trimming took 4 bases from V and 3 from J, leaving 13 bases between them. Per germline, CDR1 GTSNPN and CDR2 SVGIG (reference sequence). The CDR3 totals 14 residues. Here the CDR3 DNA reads TGTGCCTGGAACTCGGGGGGGTTTGGAAACACCATATATTTT. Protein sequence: CAWNSGGFGNTIYF.

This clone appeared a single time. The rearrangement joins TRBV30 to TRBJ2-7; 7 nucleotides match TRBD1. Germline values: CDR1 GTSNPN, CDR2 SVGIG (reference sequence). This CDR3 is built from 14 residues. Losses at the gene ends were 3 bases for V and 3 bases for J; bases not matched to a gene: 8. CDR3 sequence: CAWRRQGNGYEQYF. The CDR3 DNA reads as TGTGCCTGGAGAAGACAGGGCAACGGCTACGAGCAGTACTTC. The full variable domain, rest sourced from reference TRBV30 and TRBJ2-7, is SQTIHQWPATLVQPVGSPLSLECTVEGTSNPNLYWYRQAAGRGLQLLFYSVGIGQISSEVPQNLSASRPQDRQFILSSKKLLLSDSGFYLCAWRRQGNGYEQYFGPGTRLTVT.

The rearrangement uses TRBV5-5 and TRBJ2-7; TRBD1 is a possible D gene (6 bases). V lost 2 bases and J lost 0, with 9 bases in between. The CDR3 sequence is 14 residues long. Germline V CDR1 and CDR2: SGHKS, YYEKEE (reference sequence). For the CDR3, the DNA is TGTGCCAGCAGCTTCAACAGGGACTCCTACGAGCAGTACTTC. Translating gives CASSFNRDSYEQYF.